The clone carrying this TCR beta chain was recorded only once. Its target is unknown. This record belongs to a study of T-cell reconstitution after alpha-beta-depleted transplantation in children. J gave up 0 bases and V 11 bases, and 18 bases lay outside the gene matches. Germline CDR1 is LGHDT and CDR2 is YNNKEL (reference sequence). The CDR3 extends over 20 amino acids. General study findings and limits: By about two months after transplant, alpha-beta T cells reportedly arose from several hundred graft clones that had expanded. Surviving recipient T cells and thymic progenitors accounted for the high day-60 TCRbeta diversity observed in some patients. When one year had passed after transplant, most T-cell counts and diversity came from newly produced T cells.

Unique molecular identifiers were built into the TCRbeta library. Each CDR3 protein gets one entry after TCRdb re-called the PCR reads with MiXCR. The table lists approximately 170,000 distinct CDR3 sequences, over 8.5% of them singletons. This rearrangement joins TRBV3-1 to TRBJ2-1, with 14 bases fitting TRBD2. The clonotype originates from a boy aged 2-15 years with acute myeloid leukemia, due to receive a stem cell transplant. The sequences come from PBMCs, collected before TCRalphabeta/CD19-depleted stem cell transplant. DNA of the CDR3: TGTGCCTGCACCCTAAGGGGAGGACTAGCGGGAGGCAGCTCCTACAATGAGCAGTTCTTC. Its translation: CACTLRGGLAGGSSYNEQFF.